This TCR beta chain was retrieved from a study of cytomegalovirus exposure and HLA in healthy donors. Notes on this clone: Its specificity is not known.

Study-wide findings and caveats: Through in vitro validation, three CMV-associated chains were shown to be specific for CMV antigens. It was in a later analysis that TCR association rates were seen to vary by HLA locus, highest for DRB1 and lowest for HLA-C.

There are 14 residues in the CDR3. Germline-derived CDR1 and CDR2 are KGHSH and LQKENI. Trimming removed 2 bases from V and 4 bases from J, with 9 bases in between. The donors gave bone marrow, and they were healthy. Both 60 Vbeta primers and 13 Jbeta primers went into the PCR. TCRdb keeps only in-frame clones here, not all; method: immunoSEQ multiplex PCR. The sample includes some 76,000 clones, about 66% of them seen just once. The rearrangement links TRBV18 to TRBJ2-1, with a weak D call TRBD2 (5 bases). Sequenced sample: PBMCs. The origin of this receptor is a man in his sixties in good health and CMV-seropositive. CDR3 in amino acids: CASSPSEGYNEQFF. The CDR3 DNA reads TGTGCCAGCTCACCATCAGAGGGATACAATGAGCAGTTCTTC. Full variable domain (remainder filled in from reference TRBV18 and TRBJ2-1): NAGVMQNPRHLVRRRGQEARLRCSPMKGHSHVYWYRQLPEEGLKFMVYLQKENIIDESGMPKERFSAEFPKEGPSILRIQQVVRGDSAAYFCASSPSEGYNEQFFGPGTRLTVL.